Listed here are 18 T cell receptor beta chains from one sample, sequenced in a study of T cell responses to AZD1222 COVID-19 vaccine. Produced via immunoSEQ multiplex PCR; TCRdb's table is partial and in-frame only. The data hold about 160,000 clones, with more than 80% observed a single time. Sequenced material: peripheral blood, taken on day 0 of AZD1222 vaccination. These receptors were taken from an adult in good health.

The J gene is TRBJ1-2, the V gene TRBV7-9, with D perhaps TRBD1 (6 bases). Germline CDR1 is SEHNR and CDR2 is FQNEAQ (reference sequence). V dropped 0 bases and J dropped 0 bases, with 11 bases sitting between them. The length of the CDR3 is 16 residues. The CDR3 here is CASSLAGQYSNYGYTF. In DNA, the CDR3 is TGTGCCAGCAGCTTAGCCGGACAGTACTCTAACTATGGCTACACCTTC.

V is TRBV2 and J is TRBJ2-3; 9 nucleotides agree with TRBD2. Trimming cost V 3 bases and J 1 base; bases outside gene matches: 2. Germline V gene sequence: CDR1 SNHLY, CDR2 FYNNEI. The CDR3 is made up of 15 amino acids. CDR3 amino acids: CASSDAGGGTDTQYF. DNA for the CDR3: TGTGCCAGCAGTGACGCGGGGGGGGGCACAGATACGCAGTATTTT.

The CDR3 sequence: CASGTDVLYNEQFF. CDR3 DNA sequence: TGTGCTAGTGGCACAGACGTACTCTACAATGAGCAGTTCTTC. The J gene is TRBJ2-1, the V gene TRBV12-5, with D unclear. Germline lookup yields CDR1 LGHNT and CDR2 FRNRAP. Trimming removed 6 bases at V and 3 bases at J, with 12 bases between. CDR3 size: 14 residues.

This clone was counted once. The CDR3 reads CASTPQAGVSTGELFF. The CDR3 nucleotides read TGTGCCAGCACTCCCCAGGCTGGGGTGTCCACCGGGGAGCTGTTTTTT. The chain couples TRBV2 to TRBJ2-2; D gene uncertain. Germline V CDR1 and CDR2: SNHLY, FYNNEI. This CDR3 has 16 amino acids. Trimming removed 7 bases at V and 4 bases at J, with 19 bases between.

As DNA, the CDR3 is TGTGCCAGCAGCTTATGGGGCAACGAGCAGTACTTC. Amino acids: CASSLWGNEQYF. The chain carries TRBV11-1 and TRBJ2-7, with D possibly matching TRBD1 (5 bases). The CDR3 spans 12 residues. The germline V gene encodes CDR1 SGHAT and CDR2 FQDESV (reference sequence). Trimming stripped 2 bases from V and 5 bases from J, with 7 bases between. Full variable domain (missing parts from reference TRBV11-1 and TRBJ2-7): EAEVAQSPRYKITEKSQAVAFWCDPISGHATLYWYRQILGQGPELLVQFQDESVVDDSQLPKDRFSAERLKGVDSTLKIQPAELGDSAMYLCASSLWGNEQYFGPGTRLTVT.

The J gene is TRBJ2-1, the V gene TRBV12-5, with 13 positions matching TRBD2. Germline assignment: CDR1 LGHNT and CDR2 FRNRAP. With 1 base clipped from V and 6 bases from J, the junction kept 3 bases outside the gene matches. The CDR3 is made up of 16 amino acids. CDR3 in amino acids: CASGLALAGGPNEQFF. CDR3 bases: TGTGCTAGTGGTTTGGCACTAGCGGGGGGGCCCAATGAGCAGTTCTTC.

This chain uses TRBV7-8 with TRBJ1-2; 7 bases match TRBD1. Looked up from germline, CDR1 is SGHVS and CDR2 is FQNEAQ. The CDR3 totals 12 residues. Unmatched junction bases numbered 2, after V lost 2 bases and J lost 8 bases. This CDR3 is CASSLTGEGYTF. The DNA of the CDR3 is TGTGCCAGCAGCTTAACAGGGGAAGGCTACACCTTC.

V and J are TRBV24-1 and TRBJ2-3; D not certain. Trimming took off 4 bases at V and 0 bases at J, with 16 bases between the two ends. This CDR3 spans 17 amino acids. Germline assignment: CDR1 KGHDR and CDR2 SFDVKD. The CDR3 bases are TGTGCCACCAGTGACAGTCACTTTTCCTCTAGCACAGATACGCAGTATTTT. Protein product: CATSDSHFSSSTDTQYF.

The genes are TRBV19 and TRBJ2-3, with D maybe TRBD2 (6 bases). The V gene's germline CDR1 is LNHDA and CDR2 SQIVND (reference sequence). The CDR3 runs to 14 residues. V lost 10 bases, J lost 1 base, and 15 bases lay in between. CDR3 sequence reads: CATRRVAGTDTQYF. CDR3 DNA sequence: TGTGCCACCCGGAGGGTGGCGGGCACAGATACGCAGTATTTT.

The chain recombines TRBV9 with TRBJ2-5; 8 nucleotides line up with TRBD2. The germline V gene encodes CDR1 SGDLS and CDR2 YYNGEE. V shed 0 bases and J 5 bases; nucleotides not matched to a gene: 6. The CDR3 extends over 15 amino acids. The CDR3 sequence: CASSVAGASGETQYF. In DNA, the CDR3 is TGTGCCAGCAGCGTAGCTGGCGCTAGCGGGGAGACCCAGTACTTC.

CDR3 protein: CASSSGTNQPQHF. DNA for the CDR3: TGTGCCAGCAGTAGTGGGACCAATCAGCCCCAGCATTTT. The rearrangement joins TRBV6-5 to TRBJ1-5, with a tentative D call TRBD1 (5 bases). This CDR3 region has 13 residues. Per germline, CDR1 MNHEY and CDR2 SVGAGI. V was trimmed by 5 bases and J by 3 bases, leaving 8 bases between them.

The chain employs TRBV7-8 and TRBJ2-5; TRBD1 aligns across 7 bases. CDR3 size: 14 residues. CDR1 SGHVS and CDR2 FQNEAQ come from the germline V gene. J was trimmed by 5 bases and V by 4 bases; bases with no gene match: 7. CDR3 in amino acids: CASSSTGAVETQYF. The CDR3 DNA is TGTGCCAGCAGCTCTACAGGGGCCGTTGAGACCCAGTACTTC.

This clone was counted once. The chain couples TRBV2 to TRBJ1-2; 8 nucleotides line up with TRBD1. Trimming cost V 3 bases and J 9 bases; bases outside gene matches: 6. Per germline, CDR1 SNHLY and CDR2 FYNNEI. The CDR3 contains 13 residues. This CDR3 is CASSDTQGVRYTF. The CDR3 coding sequence is TGTGCCAGCAGTGACACACAGGGGGTGCGCTACACCTTC. Full variable domain (missing parts from reference TRBV2 and TRBJ1-2): EPEVTQTPSHQVTQMGQEVILRCVPISNHLYFYWYRQILGQKVEFLVSFYNNEISEKSEIFDDQFSVERPDGSNFTLKIRSTKLEDSAMYFCASSDTQGVRYTFGSGTRLTVV.

By proportion, this clone is medium-sized. J is TRBJ2-7 and V is TRBV11-2, with D unclear. With 4 bases removed from V and 0 bases from J, the gap between germline ends came to 4 bases. Germline loops: CDR1 SGHAT, CDR2 FQNNGV. This CDR3 contains 12 residues. This chain's CDR3 is CASSSRSYEQYF. The CDR3 nucleotides are TGTGCCAGCAGCTCTCGCTCCTACGAGCAGTACTTC.

The V and J genes are TRBV5-6 and TRBJ2-5; 8 nucleotides agree with TRBD1. This CDR3 contains 14 residues. V lost 4 bases to trimming and J lost 7 bases; unmatched junction nucleotides: 9. Germline V CDR1 and CDR2: SGHDT, YYEEEE. For the CDR3, the DNA is TGTGCCAGCAGCAGAATGGACAGGGTTGCGACCCAGTACTTC. As protein: CASSRMDRVATQYF.

The genes are TRBV5-1 and TRBJ2-5, with a weak D call TRBD1 (5 bases). The V gene lost 2 bases and the J gene lost 2 bases, with 13 bases spanning the gap. The CDR3 runs 15 residues. From germline, CDR1 is SGHRS and CDR2 YFSETQ. CDR3 sequence reads: CASSFSGHRQETQYF. The CDR3 DNA sequence: TGCGCCAGCAGCTTCTCAGGACACCGACAAGAGACCCAGTACTTC.

The chain combines TRBV6-2 or TRBV6-3 with TRBJ2-2; D call uncertain. The V end was cut by 4 bases, the J end by 3 bases, with 12 bases between. Germline V gene sequence: CDR1 MNHEY, CDR2 SVGEGT. CDR3 length: 15 amino acids. In DNA form, the CDR3 reads TGTGCCAGCAGTTTTATTGAGCAGCACACCGGGGAGCTGTTTTTT. Its translation is CASSFIEQHTGELFF.

The rearrangement links TRBV7-9 to TRBJ1-5, with D perhaps TRBD1 (5 bases). CDR1 is SEHNR, CDR2 FQNEAQ, per germline (reference sequence). CDR3 length: 15 residues. V was clipped by 1 base and J by 1 base, with 8 bases between them. The CDR3 spells CASSLEDRSNQPQHF. The DNA for the CDR3 is TGTGCCAGCAGCTTAGAAGACAGAAGCAATCAGCCCCAGCATTTT.